A selection of T cell receptor beta chains follows, all from one sample in a study of PD-L1 blockade in urothelial cancer. The assay was immunoSEQ multiplex PCR, and TCRdb's table has in-frame clones only and misses some. Among under 40,000 clones listed, 89% were seen once. Here the sequenced sample was PBMCs, taken around atezolizumab (anti-PD-L1) treatment. The receptors here all came from a man older than 75 with urothelial cancer. The CDR3 runs from the conserved cysteine through the conserved F or W.

TRBJ2-5 | TRBV21-1 | CASSNRVTETQYF
TRBJ1-3 | TRBV19 | CASSRTLVGAGNIIYF
TRBJ2-3 | TRBV5-1 | CASSLSVAGGMDTQYF
TRBJ2-7 | TRBV11-2 | CASSLAGTDSGQYF
TRBJ2-3 | TRBV7-7 | CASSLDTSGKQYF
TRBJ1-3 | TRBV5-1 | CASSSGTAENTIYF
TRBJ1-1 | TRBV5-6 | CASSSTGTGFSEAFF
TRBJ2-2 | TRBV14 | CASSQGPTGGLTGELFF
TRBJ2-6 | TRBV5-1 | CASSLWTTGKTGANVLTF
TRBJ2-7 | TRBV6-1 | CASGGQGSGEQYF
TRBJ2-7 | TRBV5-6 | CASSPRGRKLRVEQYF
TRBJ2-7 | TRBV6-4 | CASSGTGLCWIEQYF
TRBJ2-3 | TRBV7-9 | CASSVGEAQYF
TRBJ2-3 | TRBV7-9 | CASSLSGGTDTQYF